Listed below are T cell receptor beta chains from one sample, sequenced in a study of CD8 T cells in Susac syndrome. TCRdb passed the immunoSEQ multiplex PCR reads through MiXCR, listing each CDR3 protein once. The sample consists of more than 110,000 distinct CDR3 sequences, about 93% of them appearing once. Source material: CD8+ T cells from PBMCs. The receptors shown here come from a human donor in good health. The CDR3 runs from the conserved cysteine through the conserved F or W. D genes are given only for firm matches. Not every row has a clone size; where given, it reads once, few, many or a size class.

v_call,d_call,clone_size,j_call,cdr3_nt,cdr3_aa
TRBV29-1,.,.,TRBJ1-1,TGCAGCGTCCGACCAAAGGAGAACACTGAAGCTTTCTTT,CSVRPKENTEAFF
TRBV23-1,TRBD1,once,TRBJ2-7,TGCGCCAGCAGTCAAAGGGACAGGTCTTACGAGCAGTACTTC,CASSQRDRSYEQYF
TRBV25-1,.,.,TRBJ1-2,TGTGCCAGCAGTGAGGGGGGGCTCAATGGCTACACCTTC,CASSEGGLNGYTF
TRBV4-3,.,.,TRBJ2-2,TGCGCCAGCAGCCACCGAAATGACGGGGAGCTGTTTTTT,CASSHRNDGELFF
TRBV7-6,TRBD1,once,TRBJ1-1,TGTGCCAGCAGCCAATCGACAGGGATGAACACTGAAGCTTTCTTT,CASSQSTGMNTEAFF
TRBV11-3,.,.,TRBJ2-5,TGTGCCAGCAGCCCCGGTAAGGGCCGAGAGACCCAGTACTTC,CASSPGKGRETQYF
TRBV20-1,TRBD2,.,TRBJ2-7,TGCAGTGCTACCTCACCGGTCACTAGCGGCCAATCCTACGAGCAGTACTTC,CSATSPVTSGQSYEQYF
TRBV4-1,TRBD2,.,TRBJ2-5,TGCGCCAGCAGCCAAGAGCAGCGGGAGGGCCTTGAGACCCAGTACTTC,CASSQEQREGLETQYF
TRBV9,.,.,TRBJ2-1,TGTGCCAGCAGCGTTCTGGACAGAGCCGACAATGAGCAGTTCTTC,CASSVLDRADNEQFF
TRBV27,TRBD2,.,TRBJ2-7,TGTGCCAGCAGTTTGCGGGAGACAGCCTACGAGCAGTACTTC,CASSLRETAYEQYF
TRBV7-2,TRBD2,.,TRBJ2-3,TGTGCCAGCAGCCCCCAAGCACTAGCGACGCCAGATACGCAGTATTTT,CASSPQALATPDTQYF
TRBV9,TRBD1,.,TRBJ1-1,TGTGCCAGCAGCGGGACAGGGTCCTACACTGAAGCTTTCTTT,CASSGTGSYTEAFF
TRBV13,TRBD1,once,TRBJ2-7,TGTGCCAGCAGCGCCTTCGGACAGGGTGGTTACGAGCAGTACTTC,CASSAFGQGGYEQYF
TRBV13,.,.,TRBJ2-2,TGTGCCAGCAGCCCACCATCAGGGTCCGGGGAGCTGTTTTTT,CASSPPSGSGELFF
TRBV11-1,.,.,TRBJ2-1,TGTGCCAGCAGCTTAGTGTCCGGGAGATCCTACAATGAGCAGTTCTTC,CASSLVSGRSYNEQFF
TRBV30,.,.,TRBJ1-2,TGTGCTGCTGAAGGGCCCACTGGCTACACCTTC,CAAEGPTGYTF
TRBV7-9,TRBD2,.,TRBJ2-1,TGTGCCAGCAGACTAGGACTAGCGGGGTTCAATGAGCAGTTCTTC,CASRLGLAGFNEQFF
TRBV7-9,.,.,TRBJ2-7,TGTGCCAGCAGCTTAAGGTCCGGGGAAGAGCAGTACTTC,CASSLRSGEEQYF
TRBV20-1,.,.,TRBJ1-1,TGCAGTGCTAGAGACATCAGGGTCAACACTGAAGCTTTCTTT,CSARDIRVNTEAFF
TRBV27,.,.,TRBJ2-5,TGTGCCAGCAGGGCGGACAACAAAGAGACCCAGTACTTC,CASRADNKETQYF
TRBV4-1,TRBD1,once,TRBJ1-1,TGCGCCAGCAGTCGAACAGGGGCCACTGAAGCTTTCTTT,CASSRTGATEAFF
TRBV24-1,.,.,TRBJ2-1,TGTGCCACCAGAGACGGCTACAATGAGCAGTTCTTC,CATRDGYNEQFF
TRBV3-1,TRBD2,.,TRBJ2-3,TGTGCCAGCAGCCAAGAGGTTCTAGCGGGAGGGCCCGATACGCAGTATTTT,CASSQEVLAGGPDTQYF
TRBV9,.,.,TRBJ2-4,TGTGCCAGCAGCGTAGCTGAGGGAACGGACATTCAGTACTTC,CASSVAEGTDIQYF
TRBV12-3/TRBV12-4,.,.,TRBJ1-1,TGTGCCAGCAGTTTATCCGGGATGAACACTGAAGCTTTCTTT,CASSLSGMNTEAFF
TRBV20-1,TRBD1,once,TRBJ2-1,TGCAGTGCTAGGTGGGACAGAACCTACAATGAGCAGTTCTTC,CSARWDRTYNEQFF
TRBV6-6,.,.,TRBJ1-1,TGTGCCAGCAGGGACCCCACCTTGGGCACTGAAGCTTTCTTT,CASRDPTLGTEAFF
TRBV20-1,.,.,TRBJ2-5,TGCAGTGCTCCGACCTTTGGCTACAGGGATGGGGAGACCCAGTACTTC,CSAPTFGYRDGETQYF
TRBV19,.,.,TRBJ1-5,TGTGCCAGTAGTATTGGTCAGGGGCCATATAGCAATCAGCCCCAGCATTTT,CASSIGQGPYSNQPQHF
TRBV19,TRBD2,.,TRBJ2-1,TGTGCCAGTAGAGATGCTAGCGGGAGCATCAATGAGCAGTTCTTC,CASRDASGSINEQFF
TRBV19,.,.,TRBJ1-5,TGTGCCAGTAGTATACCACCTCAGCCCCAGCATTTT,CASSIPPQPQHF
TRBV7-6,.,.,TRBJ1-3,TGTGCCAGCAGCTCCAATTCGGACACCATATATTTT,CASSSNSDTIYF
TRBV20-1,TRBD2,.,TRBJ2-7,TGCAGTGCTAGAGTACTAGCGGGAGTGTGGGAGCAGTACTTC,CSARVLAGVWEQYF
TRBV29-1,.,.,TRBJ2-7,TGCAGCGTCAGGGGGGGGACTATAGATTACGAGCAGTACTTC,CSVRGGTIDYEQYF
TRBV9,TRBD2,.,TRBJ2-7,TGTGCCAGCAGCTCAACGGGGAGTCTAGCGGGAGGCGAGCAGTACTTC,CASSSTGSLAGGEQYF
TRBV7-9,.,.,TRBJ1-2,TGTGCCAGCAGCTTGGACCTCAACTATGGCTACACCTTC,CASSLDLNYGYTF
TRBV2,TRBD1,.,TRBJ1-1,TGTGCCAGCAGTGAATACAGGGGGCCGAACACTGAAGCTTTCTTT,CASSEYRGPNTEAFF
TRBV6-6,.,.,TRBJ1-2,TGTGCCAGCTCCCTGGCGGAGGGCTACACCTTC,CASSLAEGYTF
TRBV6-5,TRBD1,few,TRBJ2-7,TGTGCCAGCAGTTCCCAGTTTGGAGACAGGGGCCAATACGAGCAGTACTTC,CASSSQFGDRGQYEQYF
TRBV27,.,.,TRBJ2-7,TGTGCCAGCAGTTTATCGGGGGGCTACGGGCAGTACTTC,CASSLSGGYGQYF
TRBV6-5,.,.,TRBJ1-1,TGTGCCAGCAGCAACAGGTGGAACACTGAAGCTTTCTTT,CASSNRWNTEAFF
TRBV18,.,.,TRBJ1-5,TGTGCCAGCTCGCCGAGCCACAATCAGCCCCAGCATTTT,CASSPSHNQPQHF
TRBV6-2/TRBV6-3,.,.,TRBJ2-4,TGTGCCAGCCAAACGGGTCTGGGCATTCAGTACTTC,CASQTGLGIQYF
TRBV7-8,TRBD1,.,TRBJ2-1,TGTGCCAGCATGCTGGTTGGGACAGGGAACCATGAGCAGTTCTTC,CASMLVGTGNHEQFF
TRBV7-2,.,.,TRBJ2-2,TGTGCCAGCAGCTTAGGCCTCGCGAACACCGGGGAGCTGTTTTTT,CASSLGLANTGELFF
TRBV4-2,TRBD2,once,TRBJ2-3,TGTGCCAGCAGCCAAGGGTTGCGGGAGGTAGATACGCAGTATTTT,CASSQGLREVDTQYF
TRBV7-9,TRBD2,.,TRBJ2-1,TGTGCCAGCAGCCACCGACTAGCGGGAGACAATGAGCAGTTCTTC,CASSHRLAGDNEQFF
TRBV12-3/TRBV12-4,.,.,TRBJ2-1,TGTGCCAGCGGGTTTGGCTTACAGGCAGAGCAGTTCTTC,CASGFGLQAEQFF
TRBV9,.,.,TRBJ2-7,TGTGCCAGCAGCGGGGGAGCCGAGCAGTACTTC,CASSGGAEQYF
TRBV19,.,.,TRBJ2-1,TGTGCCATCGGGACGGGGGGCGATGAGCAGTTCTTC,CAIGTGGDEQFF
TRBV2,TRBD2,.,TRBJ2-1,TGTGCCAGCAGAGGACTAGCGGGAGATGAGCAGTTCTTC,CASRGLAGDEQFF
TRBV27,.,.,TRBJ2-7,TGTGCCAGCAGTTGGGCCGGGAGCTCCTACGAGCAGTACTTC,CASSWAGSSYEQYF
TRBV5-4,.,.,TRBJ2-1,TGTGCCAGCAGCCGAGTGGAGAATGAGCAGTTCTTC,CASSRVENEQFF
TRBV29-1,TRBD1,.,TRBJ2-7,TGCAGCGTCCTAAACCTTATGGGACAGTCCTACGAGCAGTACTTC,CSVLNLMGQSYEQYF